The clone carrying this T cell receptor (beta chain) was detected once. The antigen is unknown. This specimen belongs to a study of shared clonotypes between healthy human individuals. Study results and caveats: Only blood was sampled, and tissue TCR repertoires likely differ from blood ones. Of the naive CD4 clonotypes, roughly 5.5% were shared across several donors. The study's rarefaction showed incomplete sorted-subset sequencing despite large depth.

Method: immunoSEQ multiplex PCR; TCRdb's copy keeps in-frame clones and lacks some. The sample includes about 800,000 clones, about 96% of them seen just once. This CDR3 is built from 11 residues. CDR1 and CDR2 from the germline V gene are MNHNY and SVGAGI (reference sequence). The ends lost 6 bases at V and 6 bases at J; junction bases unmatched: 2. CD8 cells classed as naive were CD45RO-negative and positively selected for CCR7, excluding terminally differentiated effector memory CD45RA+ cells. Sequencing was carried out using naive CD8+ T cells sorted from blood. The chain uses TRBV6-6 and TRBJ2-7, with 7 bases that match TRBD1. This receptor was taken from a man between 25 and 39 years old in good health. The chain's CDR3 is CASRTGFEQYF. The CDR3 nucleotides read TGTGCCAGCAGGACAGGGTTCGAGCAGTACTTC.